These 29 T cell receptor beta chains were sequenced from one sample in a study of T-cell memory formation after mild COVID-19. TCRdb called the 5' RACE reads again in MiXCR, with one record for every CDR3 protein. Of 540,000 or so distinct CDR3 sequences detected, around 21% appear once; the ten largest clones hold around 12%. The sample consisted of PBMCs or a T cell subset sorted from them (not recorded which). These receptors were taken from an adult woman who had mild COVID-19 (a few samples of this study predate the infection). Cell type and time point are not known.

In this sample, this clonotype turned up a few times. The J gene is TRBJ2-3, the V gene TRBV12-3 or TRBV12-4; 9 nucleotides line up with TRBD2. The junction had 8 bases not matched to a gene; V was cut back by 6 bases and J by 4 bases. The CDR3 is made up of 15 amino acids. This CDR3 is CASRAGVAGADTQYF. The CDR3, as DNA: TGTGCCAGCAGAGCCGGGGTAGCGGGGGCAGATACGCAGTATTTT.

This clonotype was seen only a few times. The V gene is TRBV20-1, the J gene TRBJ2-3; no reliable D call. CDR3 length equals 15 residues. Trimming took 2 bases from V and 1 from J, leaving 13 bases between them. CDR1 and CDR2 (germline): DFQATT, SNEGSKA (reference sequence). The CDR3 loop reads CSARNSKIRTDTQYF. DNA of the CDR3: TGCAGTGCTAGAAATTCGAAGATCCGCACAGATACGCAGTATTTT.

This chain uses TRBV4-3 with TRBJ2-7; 8 nucleotides agree with TRBD2. The CDR3 sequence is 17 residues long. The V segment lost 0 bases and the J segment 1 base; nucleotides outside the gene matches: 8. Germline CDR1 is LGHNA and CDR2 is YSLEER. CDR3 region: CASSQDRGGMGSYEQYF. The CDR3 DNA reads as TGCGCCAGCAGCCAAGATCGGGGGGGAATGGGATCCTACGAGCAGTACTTC.

This clonotype was counted between two and nine times. The chain is built from TRBV13 and TRBJ2-7, with 13 bases lining up with TRBD2. Germline trimming cut 4 bases from V and 3 bases from J; bases unmatched to any gene: 12. The CDR3 runs 18 residues. Germline V lookup: CDR1 PRHDT, CDR2 FYEKMQ (reference sequence). CDR3 in amino acids: CASSSLATGLAGNYEQYF. Here the CDR3 DNA reads TGTGCCAGCAGCTCCTTGGCCACGGGACTAGCGGGGAACTACGAGCAGTACTTC. The full variable domain, rest sourced from reference TRBV13 and TRBJ2-7, is AAGVIQSPRHLIKEKRETATLKCYPIPRHDTVYWYQQGPGQDPQFLISFYEKMQSDKGSIPDRFSAQQFSDYHSELNMSSLELGDSALYFCASSSLATGLAGNYEQYFGPGTRLTVT.

CDR3 coding DNA: TGTGCCAGCAGTAAAGCGGTGAGCTCCTACAATGAGCAGTTCTTC. Translated, it gives CASSKAVSSYNEQFF. The chain joins TRBV12-3 or TRBV12-4 to TRBJ2-1; tentatively, D is TRBD2 (5 bases). The CDR3 runs 15 residues. Trimming took off 5 bases at V and 0 bases at J, with 11 bases between the two ends.

This clonotype came up many times. This chain links TRBV24-1 with TRBJ2-2; a possible D gene is TRBD2 (6 bases). Per the germline V gene, CDR1 is KGHDR and CDR2 is SFDVKD. Trimming stripped 6 bases from V and 3 bases from J, with 16 bases between. CDR3 length: 16 amino acids. The CDR3 region has the DNA TGTGCCACCAGTTTAATTTCGGGGGTCGACACCGGGGAGCTGTTTTTT. It translates to CATSLISGVDTGELFF.

The chain combines TRBV6-2 or TRBV6-3 with TRBJ1-1, with D perhaps TRBD1 (6 bases). The CDR3 runs to 13 residues. The V gene's germline CDR1 is MNHEY and CDR2 SVGEGT. V was shortened by 0 bases and J by 6 bases, with 8 bases between the two germline ends. The CDR3 here is CASSYSGGPEAFF. The DNA for the CDR3 is TGTGCCAGCAGTTACTCAGGGGGTCCTGAAGCTTTCTTT.

The table lists this clonotype with a few counts. This chain uses TRBV12-3 or TRBV12-4 with TRBJ1-3, with TRBD1 as a possible D gene (5 bases). The CDR3 is made up of 14 amino acids. Trimming took 1 base from V and 8 from J, leaving 12 bases between them. Written as DNA, the CDR3 is TGTGCCAGCAGTTTAGTTCCCGGGGGAGACACCATATATTTT. Translation: CASSLVPGGDTIYF.

This clonotype turned up a few times. The genes are TRBV10-3 and TRBJ2-1, with a possible D match to TRBD2 (6 bases). This CDR3 comprises 14 residues. The germline gives CDR1 ENHRY, CDR2 SYGVKD. V lost 8 bases to trimming and J lost 7 bases, with 18 bases between them. The CDR3 reads CAIGSGTGLNEQFF. CDR3 nucleotide sequence: TGTGCCATCGGTTCCGGGACTGGACTGAATGAGCAGTTCTTC.

The sample holds a few counts of this clonotype. This sequence joins TRBV5-3 and TRBJ2-7; D could derive from TRBD1 or TRBD2 (5 bases each). Being an ORF, TRBV5-3 has a function that is uncertain. Trimming removed 3 bases at V and 5 bases at J, with 6 bases between. The CDR3 covers 11 residues. CDR3 amino acids: CARSSGHEQYF. CDR3 nucleotide sequence: TGTGCCAGAAGCTCGGGACACGAGCAGTACTTC.

At least ten counts were recorded for this clonotype. The chain links TRBV7-8 to TRBJ1-2; D is perhaps TRBD1 (5 bases). The CDR3 totals 14 residues. Trimming removed 5 bases from V and 1 base from J, with 11 bases in between. CDR1 and CDR2 from the germline V gene are SGHVS and FQNEAQ. The CDR3 coding sequence is TGTGCCAGCAGCCGTCGCGACAGTAACTATGGCTACACCTTC. Encoded protein: CASSRRDSNYGYTF.

This clonotype was detected a few times. V gene TRBV9 combines with J gene TRBJ2-3, with a possible D match to TRBD2 (6 bases). Trimming took 4 bases from V and 0 from J, leaving 15 bases between them. CDR3 length equals 16 residues. CDR1 and CDR2 from the germline V gene are SGDLS and YYNGEE. CDR3 sequence: CASSPRGVLSTDTQYF. CDR3 DNA: TGTGCCAGCAGCCCTCGCGGGGTTCTTAGCACAGATACGCAGTATTTT.

The chain recombines TRBV20-1 with TRBJ1-4; TRBD1 matches at 10 bases. There are 16 residues in the CDR3. The junction had 6 bases not matched to a gene; V was cut back by 1 base and J by 4 bases. Germline V gives CDR1 DFQATT, CDR2 SNEGSKA (reference sequence). The CDR3 spells CSARAGQGGLNEKLFF. The CDR3 DNA reads TGCAGTGCTAGAGCTGGACAGGGGGGACTTAATGAAAAACTGTTTTTT.

This clonotype has more than one count but fewer than ten. The genes are TRBV6-2 or TRBV6-3 and TRBJ2-3, with D perhaps assigned TRBD1 or TRBD2 (5 bases each). The CDR3 runs 16 residues. V was cut by 2 bases and J by 2 bases, with 14 bases left in between. Germline V gives CDR1 MNHEY, CDR2 SVGEGT. CDR3 sequence: CASSYGTGSYTDTQYF. In nucleotides, the CDR3 is TGTGCCAGCAGTTACGGGACGGGCTCCTACACAGATACGCAGTATTTT.

This clonotype has only a few counts. The V call is TRBV7-8, the J call TRBJ2-5, with 14 bases that match TRBD2. The CDR3 runs to 17 residues. J gave up 3 bases and V 0 bases, and 3 bases lay outside the gene matches. Germline V lookup: CDR1 SGHVS, CDR2 FQNEAQ. CDR3: CASSLARTSGGKETQYF. The CDR3 nucleotides read TGTGCCAGCAGCTTAGCCCGGACTAGCGGGGGGAAAGAGACCCAGTACTTC. Based on the CDR3 plus reference TRBV7-8 and TRBJ2-5, the full variable domain is GAGVSQSPRYKVAKRGQDVALRCDPISGHVSLFWYQQALGQGPEFLTYFQNEAQLDKSGLPSDRFFAERPEGSVSTLKIQRTQQEDSAVYLCASSLARTSGGKETQYFGPGTRLLVL.

This clonotype turned up a few times. V usage is TRBV3-1 and J usage is TRBJ2-7; D is tentatively TRBD1 or TRBD2 (5 bases each). The CDR3 has 16 amino acids. Trimming took 4 bases from V and 3 from J, leaving 19 bases between them. Germline values: CDR1 LGHDT, CDR2 YNNKEL (reference sequence). The CDR3 sequence is CASSPLLGRTIYEQYF. As DNA, the CDR3 is TGTGCCAGCAGCCCCCTCCTGGGACGGACAATCTACGAGCAGTACTTC.

The rearrangement uses TRBV5-1 and TRBJ2-3; either TRBD1 or TRBD2 may supply D (5 bases each). V was trimmed by 1 base and J by 2 bases, leaving 8 bases between them. Per germline, CDR1 SGHRS and CDR2 YFSETQ. The CDR3 length is 14 residues. Here the CDR3 DNA reads TGCGCCAGCAGCTTGACGGGGACCACAGATACGCAGTATTTT. Translation gives CASSLTGTTDTQYF. Drawing the rest from reference TRBV5-1 and TRBJ2-3, the complete variable domain is KAGVTQTPRYLIKTRGQQVTLSCSPISGHRSVSWYQQTPGQGLQFLFEYFSETQRNKGNFPGRFSGRQFSNSRSEMNVSTLELGDSALYLCASSLTGTTDTQYFGPGTRLTVL.

This clonotype occurred once. The gene calls are TRBV3-1 and TRBJ1-5; TRBD1 agrees at 7 bases. This CDR3 comprises 16 residues. V was clipped by 2 bases and J by 4 bases; unmatched bases: 8. The germline CDR1 and CDR2 sequences are LGHDT and YNNKEL (reference sequence). CDR3 DNA sequence: TGTGCCAGCAGCCAATTTGGCGGGACAGATAATCAGCCCCAGCATTTT. Translation gives CASSQFGGTDNQPQHF.

This chain uses TRBV7-6 with TRBJ2-3; tentatively, D is TRBD1 (5 bases). The CDR3 sequence is 16 residues long. Germline V gives CDR1 SGHVS, CDR2 FNYEAQ. Trimming removed 4 bases from V and 1 base from J, with 15 bases in between. DNA of the CDR3: TGTGCCAGCAGCTCCGTTCAGGGTGAGGGCACAGATACGCAGTATTTT. Residues: CASSSVQGEGTDTQYF.

This clonotype came up a few times. The V and J genes are TRBV15 and TRBJ1-1; D is undetermined. The CDR3 consists of 14 residues. The germline CDR1 and CDR2 sequences are LNHNV and YYDKDF (reference sequence). Deletions cut 1 base from V and 1 base from J, with 7 bases between. CDR3 DNA sequence: TGTGCCACCAGCAGAGGCAGATCGAACACTGAAGCTTTCTTT. Translating gives CATSRGRSNTEAFF.

This chain uses TRBV12-3 or TRBV12-4 with TRBJ2-1; 9 bases match TRBD2. J was trimmed by 8 bases and V by 10 bases; bases with no gene match: 6. The CDR3 has 12 residues. The CDR3 nucleotides read TGTGCCACCGGGACTAGCTGGCATGAGCAGTTCTTC. The encoded protein is CATGTSWHEQFF.

This clonotype was seen repeatedly, ten times or more. DNA of the CDR3: TGTGCCAGCCTAATGGACGGTAGCACAGATACGCAGTATTTT. Its translation is CASLMDGSTDTQYF. J is TRBJ2-3 and V is TRBV2; no clear D gene. The CDR3 sequence is 14 residues long. V was shortened by 8 bases and J by 0 bases, with 12 bases between the two germline ends. Per the germline V gene, CDR1 is SNHLY and CDR2 is FYNNEI.

CDR3 coding DNA: TGCGCCAGCAGCTCAAAAGGGACTAGCGGCCCCCAGGAGCAGTTCTTC. Translating gives CASSSKGTSGPQEQFF. The rearrangement uses TRBV5-1 and TRBJ2-1, with 11 bases lining up with TRBD2. CDR1 is SGHRS and CDR2 is YFSETQ in the germline V gene. The CDR3 loop spans 16 amino acids. Trimming cost V 3 bases and J 10 bases; bases outside gene matches: 12. The full variable domain, its missing parts supplied by reference TRBV5-1 and TRBJ2-1, is KAGVTQTPRYLIKTRGQQVTLSCSPISGHRSVSWYQQTPGQGLQFLFEYFSETQRNKGNFPGRFSGRQFSNSRSEMNVSTLELGDSALYLCASSSKGTSGPQEQFFGPGTRLTVL.

This chain links TRBV18 with TRBJ2-3, with D possibly matching TRBD2 (6 bases). CDR1 KGHSH and CDR2 LQKENI come from the germline V gene. The CDR3 extends over 17 amino acids. Trimming took off 0 bases at V and 0 bases at J, with 13 bases between the two ends. The CDR3: CASSPPRLGGSTDTQYF. Written as DNA, the CDR3 is TGTGCCAGCTCACCACCCAGGTTGGGGGGAAGCACAGATACGCAGTATTTT. Using reference TRBV18 and TRBJ2-3 for the parts outside the CDR3, the full variable domain is NAGVMQNPRHLVRRRGQEARLRCSPMKGHSHVYWYRQLPEEGLKFMVYLQKENIIDESGMPKERFSAEFPKEGPSILRIQQVVRGDSAAYFCASSPPRLGGSTDTQYFGPGTRLTVL.

The V and J genes are TRBV19 and TRBJ2-3; tentative D call: TRBD1 (5 bases). This CDR3 has 15 residues. Germline V gives CDR1 LNHDA, CDR2 SQIVND (reference sequence). Trimming left V 3 bases short and J 0 bases short, with 10 bases between. The CDR3 spells CASSMGPGSTDTQYF. CDR3 coding DNA: TGTGCCAGTAGTATGGGTCCAGGGAGCACAGATACGCAGTATTTT.

This rearrangement joins TRBV29-1 to TRBJ2-7, with 7 bases that match TRBD2. Germline assignment: CDR1 SQVTM and CDR2 ANQGSEA. This CDR3 contains 13 residues. V lost 3 bases, J lost 3 bases, and 5 bases stayed unmatched. The CDR3 loop reads CSVEGGLYYEQYF. In nucleotides, the CDR3 is TGCAGCGTTGAGGGGGGACTATACTACGAGCAGTACTTC.

This clonotype showed up just a few times. The chain is built from TRBV6-5 and TRBJ1-2, with unresolved D. The V end was cut by 5 bases, the J end by 8 bases, with 15 bases between. This CDR3 is 13 amino acids long. Germline V gives CDR1 MNHEY, CDR2 SVGAGI. In nucleotides, the CDR3 is TGTGCCAGCAGTCCTCGACAAACCCGGGGCTACACCTTC. Encoded protein: CASSPRQTRGYTF.

This clonotype has more than one count but fewer than ten. V gene TRBV15 combines with J gene TRBJ1-6; D is possibly TRBD1 (6 bases). Germline V gene data show CDR1 as LNHNV and CDR2 as YYDKDF (reference sequence). V gave up 0 bases and J gave up 7 bases, with 13 bases separating them. This CDR3 region has 16 residues. The CDR3 sequence is CATSRDWAGVNSPLHF. CDR3 nucleotide sequence: TGTGCCACCAGCAGAGATTGGGCAGGGGTAAATTCACCCCTCCACTTT.

The rearrangement joins TRBV5-1 to TRBJ2-7, with 7 bases lining up with TRBD2. CDR3 length: 15 amino acids. V was pared by 0 bases and J by 2 bases, with 5 bases of the junction left unmatched. Looked up from germline, CDR1 is SGHRS and CDR2 is YFSETQ. CDR3 sequence: CASSLEPGGTYEQYF. DNA for the CDR3: TGCGCCAGCAGCTTGGAACCCGGGGGGACCTACGAGCAGTACTTC.